The 21 T cell receptor beta chains reported below all come from one sample, sequenced in a study of cytotoxic CD8 clonotypes in ibrutinib-treated CLL (dated by TCRdb to about 2021). Preparation of the library involved the immunoSEQ multiplex PCR assay. Sourced from immuneACCESS, this table was stored by TCRdb with only in-frame sequences that have V and J called. A share of the clones is absent; for the studies checked, an unresolved V gene accounts for under half, and the remainder has no known explanation. The sample has approximately 42,000 clones on record, more than 60% of them singletons. The ten most abundant clones make up approximately 12% of the sample. This specimen's time point label, per the study, means: 12 months on ibrutinib. This sample comprised PBMCs, obtained after 12 months of ibrutinib treatment. The receptors come from a human donor with chronic lymphocytic leukemia.

The J gene is TRBJ1-2, the V gene TRBV18, with 8 bases lining up with TRBD1. J was trimmed by 4 bases and V by 2 bases; bases with no gene match: 6. The CDR3 runs to 15 residues. Germline lookup yields CDR1 KGHSH and CDR2 LQKENI. The CDR3 sequence is CASSPNEDRVYGYTF. DNA for the CDR3: TGTGCCAGCTCACCAAATGAGGACAGGGTCTATGGCTACACCTTC.

The rearrangement joins TRBV15 to TRBJ2-7, with D perhaps matching TRBD2 (6 bases). CDR3 length: 14 amino acids. The V gene's germline CDR1 is LNHNV and CDR2 YYDKDF (reference sequence). The germline V and J ends were trimmed by 4 bases and 3 bases, with 13 bases remaining between them. The CDR3 region has the DNA TGTGCCACCAGCACCGTCCGGAGGGACTACGAGCAGTACTTC. This gives the protein CATSTVRRDYEQYF. Full variable domain (rest looked up from reference TRBV15 and TRBJ2-7): DAMVIQNPRYQVTQFGKPVTLSCSQTLNHNVMYWYQQKSSQAPKLLFHYYDKDFNNEADTPDNFQSRRPNTSFCFLDIRSPGLGDTAMYLCATSTVRRDYEQYFGPGTRLTVT.

This rearrangement joins TRBV10-2 to TRBJ2-3; 10 bases are a match to TRBD2. Per germline, CDR1 WSHSY and CDR2 SAAADI. The CDR3 consists of 15 residues. The trim removed 6 bases at V and 4 bases at J, leaving 7 bases unmatched. The CDR3 loop reads CASSPLAGVADTQYF. The CDR3 DNA is TGCGCCAGCAGCCCCCTAGCGGGAGTGGCAGATACGCAGTATTTT.

The chain couples TRBV6-1 to TRBJ2-5; D is ambiguous. The V gene's germline CDR1 is MNHNS and CDR2 SASEGT. Trimming removed 7 bases from V and 3 bases from J, with 3 bases in between. The CDR3 is 10 amino acids. The CDR3, as DNA: TGTGCCAGCACCGAAGAGACCCAGTACTTC. Encoded protein: CASTEETQYF.

The chain is built from TRBV7-9 and TRBJ2-6; possible D gene TRBD1, 5 bases. V was trimmed by 11 bases and J by 0 bases, leaving 14 bases between them. The V gene's germline CDR1 is SEHNR and CDR2 FQNEAQ (reference sequence). The length of the CDR3 is 15 residues. The CDR3 nucleotides read TGTGCCGCTCGTCAGGGCCCCTCTGGGGCCAACGTCCTGACTTTC. Amino acid sequence: CAARQGPSGANVLTF.

The V gene is TRBV6-5, the J gene TRBJ2-1, with a weak D call TRBD2 (5 bases). V dropped 10 bases and J dropped 6 bases, with 13 bases sitting between them. Germline CDR1 MNHEY, CDR2 SVGAGI. This CDR3 region has 12 residues. CDR3 nucleotides: TGTGCCACACGACCCCGGGGCAATGAGCAGTTCTTC. It encodes CATRPRGNEQFF.

This rearrangement joins TRBV27 to TRBJ2-3, with a tentative D call TRBD2 (6 bases). The CDR3 covers 15 residues. Trimming took off 3 bases at V and 3 bases at J, with 13 bases between the two ends. Germline CDR1 MNHEY, CDR2 SMNVEV (reference sequence). CDR3 sequence: CASSFSPRGTDTQYF. Written as DNA, the CDR3 is TGTGCCAGCAGTTTCTCGCCCCGGGGGACAGATACGCAGTATTTT.

V and J are TRBV19 and TRBJ1-5, with D uncertain. This CDR3 comprises 13 residues. V lost 0 bases, J lost 6 bases, and 6 bases lay in between. CDR1 and CDR2 from the germline V gene are LNHDA and SQIVND (reference sequence). As DNA, the CDR3 is TGTGCCAGTAGTATAGAAAGGCTTCAGCCCCAGCATTTT. As protein: CASSIERLQPQHF.

A note on this clone: A far larger clone is off by one base, so a read error is likely. The sample has other DNA sequences that encode this CDR3 too. The rearrangement links TRBV5-4 to TRBJ2-7; TRBD1 might be the D (5 bases). Trimming pared 2 bases from V and 2 bases from J, leaving 5 bases between. CDR3 size: 12 residues. Germline CDR1 and CDR2: SGHNT and YYREEE (reference sequence). DNA for the CDR3: TGTGCCAGCAGCTTAGGGGCCTACGAGCAGTACTTC. This codes for CASSLGAYEQYF.

This clone came up a few times. The chain uses TRBV7-9 and TRBJ1-2; D unresolved. The germline CDR1 and CDR2 sequences are SEHNR and FQNEAQ (reference sequence). V lost 0 bases, J lost 8 bases, and 13 bases lay in between. The CDR3 is 14 amino acids. The CDR3 region has the DNA TGTGCCAGCAGCTTAGCGCGAGGTGGTTGGGGCTACACCTTC. Its protein product is CASSLARGGWGYTF.

This clone was detected only once. This sequence joins TRBV12-5 and TRBJ2-6; TRBD1 is a possible D gene (5 bases). Looked up from germline, CDR1 is LGHNT and CDR2 is FRNRAP. The CDR3 loop spans 18 amino acids. Trimming removed 4 bases from V and 5 bases from J, with 21 bases in between. In DNA form, the CDR3 reads TGTGCTAGTGGTTGTACGTCTGCAGGACAAAGTCGGGCCAACGTCCTGACTTTC. Residues: CASGCTSAGQSRANVLTF.

A note on this clone: The sample contains more than one DNA sequence encoding this CDR3. V gene TRBV11-3 combines with J gene TRBJ2-2; 7 bases line up with TRBD2. J gave up 5 bases and V 2 bases, and 5 bases lay outside the gene matches. This CDR3 has 15 residues. Per germline, CDR1 SGHNT and CDR2 YENEEA. The CDR3 sequence is CASSLSEAGTGELFF. DNA for the CDR3: TGTGCCAGCAGCTTAAGTGAAGCGGGGACCGGGGAGCTGTTTTTT. The full variable domain, in which reference TRBV11-3 and TRBJ2-2 provide the parts outside the CDR3, is EAGVVQSPRYKIIEKKQPVAFWCNPISGHNTLYWYLQNLGQGPELLIRYENEEAVDDSQLPKDRFSAERLKGVDSTLKIQPAELGDSAVYLCASSLSEAGTGELFFGEGSRLTVL.

The CDR3 region has the DNA TGTGCCAGCAGTAAGACAGGGCCACAGCCCCAGCATTTT. Encoded protein: CASSKTGPQPQHF. The chain joins TRBV21-1 to TRBJ1-5; the D segment call TRBD1 is taken from the table without a DNA check. TRBV21-1 is a recognized pseudogene. The length of the CDR3 is 13 residues.

The chain combines TRBV7-2 with TRBJ2-1; TRBD2 aligns across 9 bases. Looked up from germline, CDR1 is SGHTA and CDR2 is FQGNSA. The V gene end was trimmed by 1 base and the J gene end by 15 bases; junction bases not matched to a gene: 10. The CDR3 contains 14 residues. CDR3 sequence reads: CASSLVRIAGEGFF. The DNA for the CDR3 is TGTGCCAGCAGCTTAGTTCGTATAGCGGGGGAGGGGTTCTTC.

The V and J genes are TRBV7-6 and TRBJ2-1; D gene ambiguous. V lost 1 base and J 0 bases, leaving 10 bases between the germline ends. Germline loops: CDR1 SGHVS, CDR2 FNYEAQ. This CDR3 region has 16 residues. CDR3: CASSLGYPSSYNEQFF. DNA of the CDR3: TGTGCCAGCAGCTTAGGGTATCCGAGCTCCTACAATGAGCAGTTCTTC.

V usage is TRBV11-2 and J usage is TRBJ2-3; 13 nucleotides line up with TRBD2. V lost 5 bases and J lost 1; bases outside the gene matches: 6. This CDR3 region has 17 residues. The germline CDR1 and CDR2 sequences are SGHAT and FQNNGV. The CDR3 loop is CASSVGLAGVRTDTQYF. DNA of the CDR3: TGTGCCAGCAGCGTCGGACTAGCGGGAGTGCGCACAGATACGCAGTATTTT.

The V and J genes are TRBV28 and TRBJ2-4; D is undetermined. There are 12 residues in the CDR3. The germline CDR1 and CDR2 sequences are MDHEN and SYDVKM. V was cut by 10 bases and J by 4 bases, with 11 bases left in between. CDR3: CATRLNKNIQYF. The CDR3 bases are TGTGCCACCCGACTGAATAAAAACATTCAGTACTTC.

The CDR3 nucleotides are TGTGCCAGCAGCTTAGTAGGAGGGGGTCGTGGCTACACCTTC. Translation: CASSLVGGGRGYTF. The chain combines TRBV11-2 with TRBJ1-2, with D possibly matching TRBD1 (6 bases). CDR1 is SGHAT and CDR2 is FQNNGV in the germline V gene. This CDR3 comprises 14 residues. Trimming took 1 base from V and 7 from J, leaving 13 bases between them.

The CDR3 DNA sequence: TGCGCCAGCAGCCCGGCCGCAGGTCGTGGCACTGAAGCTTTCTTT. Translated, it gives CASSPAAGRGTEAFF. This chain uses TRBV5-1 with TRBJ1-1; D not resolved. The CDR3 length is 15 residues. Per the germline V gene, CDR1 is SGHRS and CDR2 is YFSETQ. Between the trimmed V and J ends, which lost 4 bases and 4 bases, there was a span of 17 bases.

The chain uses TRBV5-6 and TRBJ2-3; tentatively, D is TRBD1 (6 bases). V was cut by 0 bases and J by 1 base, with 12 bases left in between. This CDR3 is 16 amino acids long. Germline values: CDR1 SGHDT, CDR2 YYEEEE. CDR3 region: CASSLGGGWGTDTQYF. The DNA for the CDR3 is TGTGCCAGCAGCTTGGGTGGGGGCTGGGGCACAGATACGCAGTATTTT.

J is TRBJ2-2 and V is TRBV5-6; TRBD1 agrees at 9 bases. Germline V gene data show CDR1 as SGHDT and CDR2 as YYEEEE. This CDR3 region has 15 residues. Trimming at V came to 2 bases and at J to 6 bases, leaving 5 bases not matched to a gene. CDR3 in amino acids: CASSFRDRAAGELFF. DNA of the CDR3: TGTGCCAGCAGCTTTAGGGACAGGGCGGCCGGGGAGCTGTTTTTT.